This T cell receptor beta chain was identified in a study of T cell responses to AZD1222 COVID-19 vaccine. Using immunoSEQ multiplex PCR, the repertoire was profiled, and TCRdb retains in-frame clones only, with some absent. The table has 110,000 to 150,000 clones, around 92% seen once. The CDR3 runs to 15 residues. Trimming removed 4 bases from V and 7 bases from J; junction bases left unmatched: 9. The V gene's germline CDR1 is MGHRA and CDR2 YSYEKL. The V gene is TRBV4-1, the J gene TRBJ1-5; TRBD1 agrees at 8 bases. Sequencing was performed on peripheral blood, taken 28 days after the second AZD1222 dose. This sequence was found in an adult who received the AZD1222 COVID-19 vaccine. CDR3 residues: CASSPRTGPGQPQHF. In DNA form, the CDR3 reads TGCGCCAGCAGCCCTCGGACAGGGCCGGGGCAGCCCCAGCATTTT.